These T cell receptor beta chains were read from a single sample in a study of cytomegalovirus exposure and HLA in healthy donors. The repertoire was sequenced with immunoSEQ multiplex PCR; TCRdb's copy has only in-frame clones and lacks some. Seen here are roughly 100,000 clones, over 85% observed once, and the top ten hold almost 0.9%. The source material was PBMCs. These receptors were taken from a woman between 18 and 29 years old in good health and CMV-seronegative. Both conserved end residues are part of each CDR3. D genes are given only for firm matches. Size is stated for part of the rows, as once, few or many counts, or as a class when the clone is expanded.

j_call clone_size d_call v_call cdr3_aa cdr3_nt
TRBJ1-4 . TRBD1 TRBV18 CASSPGTAPAANEKLFF TGTGCCAGCTCACCTGGGACAGCCCCTGCGGCTAATGAAAAACTGTTTTTT
TRBJ2-1 . TRBD2 TRBV18 CASSPRLAGDYNEQFF TGTGCCAGCTCACCGAGACTAGCGGGGGACTACAATGAGCAGTTCTTC
TRBJ1-1 . . TRBV19 CASSMQGRNTEAFF TGTGCCAGTAGTATGCAGGGGCGGAACACTGAAGCTTTCTTT
TRBJ1-1 . TRBD1 TRBV9 CASSVWEDRGWDTEAFF TGTGCCAGCAGCGTATGGGAAGACAGGGGTTGGGACACTGAAGCTTTCTTT
TRBJ1-6 . . TRBV11-3 CASSLGFSNSPLHF TGTGCCAGCAGCCTAGGTTTTAGTAATTCACCCCTCCACTTT
TRBJ2-5 few TRBD2 TRBV4-2 CASSQPTGGGLETQYF TGTGCCAGCAGCCAACCGACGGGCGGGGGTTTAGAGACCCAGTACTTC
TRBJ2-5 . TRBD1 TRBV18 CASSPGTGKETQYF TGTGCCAGCTCACCCGGGACAGGGAAGGAGACCCAGTACTTC
TRBJ2-2 . TRBD2 TRBV9 CASSAGTINTGELFF TGTGCCAGCAGCGCCGGGACTATTAACACCGGGGAGCTGTTTTTT
TRBJ2-2 . . TRBV19 CASSISGGYTGELFF TGTGCCAGTAGTATCTCAGGCGGGTACACCGGGGAGCTGTTTTTT
TRBJ1-1 . TRBD1 TRBV7-9 CASSLGQGSTEAFF TGTGCCAGCAGCTTAGGACAGGGATCCACTGAAGCTTTCTTT
TRBJ2-3 . TRBD2 TRBV6-1 CAIQSAGVGDTQYF TGTGCCATCCAGTCGGCGGGAGTTGGGGATACGCAGTATTTT
TRBJ2-2 . TRBD1 TRBV7-9 CASSRPGQGAAGELFF TGTGCCAGCAGCAGACCGGGACAGGGGGCTGCCGGGGAGCTGTTTTTT
TRBJ2-7 once TRBD2 TRBV7-9 CASSSRVAGAYEQYF TGTGCCAGCAGTTCCCGGGTAGCGGGGGCCTACGAGCAGTACTTC
TRBJ1-5 . . TRBV7-9 CASSLGGQPQHF TGTGCCAGCAGCTTAGGAGGTCAGCCCCAGCATTTT
TRBJ2-1 . . TRBV18 CASSPATVLSSYNEQFF TGTGCCAGCTCACCAGCGACAGTCTTAAGCTCCTACAATGAGCAGTTCTTC
TRBJ2-7 . . TRBV7-2 CASSFSGLTYEQYF TGTGCCAGCAGCTTCTCCGGACTCACCTACGAGCAGTACTTC
TRBJ2-5 . TRBD2 TRBV9 CASSEASGSQETQYF TGTGCCAGCAGCGAGGCTAGCGGATCCCAAGAGACCCAGTACTTC
TRBJ2-1 . . TRBV5-5 CASTFLGSSYNEQFF TGTGCCAGCACCTTTCTCGGGAGCTCCTACAATGAGCAGTTCTTC
TRBJ2-5 once TRBD1 TRBV2 CASSEDRGPPTQYF TGTGCCAGCAGTGAAGACAGGGGACCCCCGACCCAGTACTTC
TRBJ2-7 . . TRBV6-1 CASSEQGTGSYEQYF TGTGCCAGCAGTGAACAGGGAACCGGCTCCTACGAGCAGTACTTC
TRBJ2-7 . . TRBV15 CATSRGFEAGSYEQYF TGTGCCACCAGCAGAGGTTTCGAAGCGGGCTCCTACGAGCAGTACTTC
TRBJ2-3 . TRBD2 TRBV5-1 CASSLAGVADTQYF TGCGCCAGCAGCTTAGCGGGAGTAGCAGATACGCAGTATTTT
TRBJ2-2 . TRBD2 TRBV2 CASSTRGTSGPGELFF TGTGCCAGCAGCACCCGGGGGACTAGCGGGCCGGGGGAGCTGTTTTTT
TRBJ1-6 few . TRBV9 CASSVAQGPNSPLHF TGTGCCAGCAGCGTAGCCCAGGGCCCAAATTCACCCCTCCACTTT
TRBJ2-7 . . TRBV7-6 CASSLGGGTGGEQYF TGTGCCAGCAGCTTAGGAGGCGGGACCGGCGGGGAGCAGTACTTC
TRBJ2-7 . TRBD2 TRBV6-4 CASSPLAGGAYEQYF TGTGCCAGCAGCCCCCTGGCGGGAGGCGCCTACGAGCAGTACTTC
TRBJ1-5 . TRBD1 TRBV19 CASSSRDRNNQPQHF TGTGCCAGTAGCAGCCGGGACAGGAACAATCAGCCCCAGCATTTT
TRBJ2-3 . . TRBV5-6 CASSLEVSGGSTDTQYF TGTGCCAGCAGCTTGGAGGTATCAGGGGGGAGCACAGATACGCAGTATTTT
TRBJ1-1 . TRBD1 TRBV7-9 CASSPRTGPNTEAFF TGTGCCAGCAGCCCAAGGACAGGACCGAACACTGAAGCTTTCTTT
TRBJ1-2 . TRBD1 TRBV23-1 CASSPSLPGQGVYGYTF TGCGCCAGCAGTCCATCACTTCCAGGACAGGGGGTTTATGGCTACACCTTC
TRBJ2-3 . . TRBV5-4 CASSIQPQGTLSDTQYF TGTGCCAGCAGCATTCAACCGCAGGGGACCCTTTCAGATACGCAGTATTTT
TRBJ2-7 . TRBD2 TRBV6-5 CASSWAGDSYEQYF TGTGCCAGCAGTTGGGCGGGAGACTCCTACGAGCAGTACTTC
TRBJ1-1 . TRBD1 TRBV7-9 CASSLGGQGASTEAFF TGTGCCAGCAGCTTGGGAGGACAGGGGGCGAGCACTGAAGCTTTCTTT
TRBJ2-2 . . TRBV6-1 CASTQTESGELFF TGTGCCAGCACACAGACAGAGTCCGGGGAGCTGTTTTTT
TRBJ2-7 . . TRBV9 CASSVVVEDYEQYF TGTGCCAGCAGCGTAGTCGTGGAGGACTACGAGCAGTACTTC
TRBJ2-6 . TRBD1 TRBV18 CASSLPGQGATGANVLTF TGTGCCAGCTCACTACCGGGACAGGGGGCTACTGGGGCCAACGTCCTGACTTTC
TRBJ1-2 . . TRBV9 CASSVALDYGYTF TGTGCCAGCAGCGTAGCTCTCGACTATGGCTACACCTTC
TRBJ2-5 once . TRBV30 CAWARETQYF TGTGCCTGGGCGAGGGAGACCCAGTACTTC
TRBJ2-1 . . TRBV9 CASSVGAGSYNEQFF TGTGCCAGCAGCGTAGGTGCAGGCTCCTACAATGAGCAGTTCTTC
TRBJ1-3 . . TRBV5-1 CASSFAGASSGNTIYF TGCGCCAGCAGCTTTGCGGGTGCCAGCTCTGGAAACACCATATATTTT